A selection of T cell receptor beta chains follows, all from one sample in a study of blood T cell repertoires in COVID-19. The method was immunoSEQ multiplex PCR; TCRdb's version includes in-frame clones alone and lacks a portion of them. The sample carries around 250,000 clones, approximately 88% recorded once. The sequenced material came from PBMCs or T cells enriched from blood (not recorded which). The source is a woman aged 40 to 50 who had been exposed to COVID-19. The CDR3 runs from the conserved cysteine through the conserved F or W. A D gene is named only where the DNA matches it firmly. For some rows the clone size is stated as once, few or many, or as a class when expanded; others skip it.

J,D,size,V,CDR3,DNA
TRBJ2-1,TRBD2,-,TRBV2,CASSEALPELAGVNEQFF,TGTGCCAGCAGTGAAGCGCTTCCGGAACTAGCGGGGGTCAATGAGCAGTTCTTC
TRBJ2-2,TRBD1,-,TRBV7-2,CASSPGQGTGELFF,TGTGCCAGCAGTCCGGGACAGGGAACCGGGGAGCTGTTTTTT
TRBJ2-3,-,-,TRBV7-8,CASTTHTDTQYF,TGTGCCAGCACCACACACACAGATACGCAGTATTTT
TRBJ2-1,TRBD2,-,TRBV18,CASSDGLGNEQFF,TGTGCCAGCTCAGACGGACTAGGCAATGAGCAGTTCTTC
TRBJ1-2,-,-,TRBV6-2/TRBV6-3,CASSYERNRESLDNYGYTF,TGTGCCAGCAGTTATGAGAGGAACAGGGAGTCGCTTGATAACTATGGCTACACCTTC
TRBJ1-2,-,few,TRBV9,CASSPDGAGRYGYTF,TGTGCCAGCAGCCCAGACGGAGCAGGGAGGTATGGCTACACCTTC
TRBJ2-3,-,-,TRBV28,CASSFELNTDTQYF,TGTGCCAGCAGTTTCGAACTTAACACAGATACGCAGTATTTT
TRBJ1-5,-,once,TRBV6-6,CASSLRDQPQHF,TGTGCCAGCAGTTTGCGGGATCAGCCCCAGCATTTT
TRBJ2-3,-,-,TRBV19,CASSTPDRRITDTQYF,TGTGCCAGTAGTACCCCCGACAGGAGGATCACAGATACGCAGTATTTT
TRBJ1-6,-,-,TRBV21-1,CASSKVRYRVQELRSPLHF,TGTGCCAGCAGCAAAGTTCGATACAGGGTCCAAGAATTACGTTCACCCCTCCACTTT